This TCR beta chain was observed in a study of blood T cell repertoires in COVID-19. On the study more broadly: Material from acute and convalescent COVID-19 was sourced from the United States, Italy and Spain. Sources were T cells, B-cell-depleted T cells, or PBMCs; the material itself was cDNA or gDNA.

Clones were sequenced by immunoSEQ multiplex PCR, and TCRdb holds only the in-frame ones, with some missing. In the table there are under 150,000 clones, around 82% of which are singletons. Only a few counts were recorded for this clone. The TCR originated in a man aged 35-49 years with acute COVID-19. The sample was PBMCs or T cells enriched from blood (not recorded which).

The CDR3 coding sequence is TGTGCCAGCAGTTACCGGGGACACATGAACACTGAAGCTTTCTTT. Its translation is CASSYRGHMNTEAFF. The rearrangement uses TRBV6-2 or TRBV6-3 and TRBJ1-1; tentative D call: TRBD1 (6 bases). Germline assignment: CDR1 MNHEY and CDR2 SVGEGT. Deletions cut 2 bases from V and 0 bases from J, with 10 bases between. This CDR3 has 15 residues.